This TCR beta chain was observed in a study of vaccination effects on CD4 cells after COVID-19. For this clone: The antigen is undetermined.

Whole-study results and caveats: Marked contraction was observed in infection-induced and vaccine-induced clones late after vaccination.

Assay used: immunoSEQ multiplex PCR; TCRdb lists only in-frame clones, some missing. The top ten clones hold roughly 2.1% of a sample with about 73,000 clones, roughly 75% of them seen once. The CDR3 is 13 residues long. Germline CDR1 LNHDA, CDR2 SQIVND (reference sequence). The V and J ends lost 2 bases and 6 bases respectively, with 7 bases between them. Having been cultured for less than 12 days, the cells underwent CD4+ T cell isolation. Two doses of either BNT162b2 or mRNA-1273 were given to each participant. The origin of this receptor is a human donor who received a COVID-19 vaccine. The V gene is TRBV19, the J gene TRBJ2-2; TRBD2 might be the D (5 bases). Sequencing used CD4+ T cells from PBMCs cultured without peptide, obtained after COVID-19 vaccination. The CDR3 DNA reads as TGTGCCAGTAGTATACAGAGGGCCGGGGAGCTGTTTTTT. Translation: CASSIQRAGELFF. The whole variable domain, filled in from reference TRBV19 and TRBJ2-2, reads DGGITQSPKYLFRKEGQNVTLSCEQNLNHDAMYWYRQDPGQGLRLIYYSQIVNDFQKGDIAEGYSVSREKKESFPLTVTSAQKNPTAFYLCASSIQRAGELFFGEGSRLTVL.